Shown below are 20 T cell receptor beta chains from a single sample sequenced in a study of T cell responses to AZD1222 COVID-19 vaccine. Clones were read by immunoSEQ multiplex PCR, and TCRdb kept only the in-frame ones, dropping some. The sample lists approximately 100,000 clones; around nine tenths were seen once. The specimen was peripheral blood, collected 28 days after the second AZD1222 dose. Receptor source: an adult who received the AZD1222 COVID-19 vaccine.

J is TRBJ2-3 and V is TRBV2, with 7 nucleotides matching TRBD1. The junction had 8 bases not matched to a gene; V was cut back by 6 bases and J by 2 bases. Germline V CDR1 and CDR2: SNHLY, FYNNEI. The CDR3 runs 15 residues. This CDR3 is CASRKRTGITDTQYF. CDR3 bases: TGTGCCAGCAGGAAGCGGACAGGTATCACAGATACGCAGTATTTT.

The rearrangement joins TRBV5-1 to TRBJ1-1; the D is unclear. This CDR3 is built from 12 residues. Trimming stripped 0 bases from V and 8 bases from J, with 8 bases between. Germline V gives CDR1 SGHRS, CDR2 YFSETQ. CDR3: CASSLGSSEAFF. CDR3 coding DNA: TGCGCCAGCAGCTTGGGCAGCTCCGAAGCTTTCTTT. The whole variable domain, remainder taken from reference TRBV5-1 and TRBJ1-1, is KAGVTQTPRYLIKTRGQQVTLSCSPISGHRSVSWYQQTPGQGLQFLFEYFSETQRNKGNFPGRFSGRQFSNSRSEMNVSTLELGDSALYLCASSLGSSEAFFGQGTRLTVV.

The genes are TRBV6-2 or TRBV6-3 and TRBJ2-1; 10 bases map to TRBD2. V shed 3 bases and J 3 bases; nucleotides not matched to a gene: 2. CDR3 size: 15 residues. CDR1 MNHEY and CDR2 SVGEGT come from the germline V gene. The CDR3 loop is CASSYLAGDYNEQFF. The CDR3 DNA reads TGTGCCAGCAGTTATCTAGCGGGAGACTACAATGAGCAGTTCTTC.

CDR3 amino acids: CASRTGESDTGELFF. CDR3 nucleotide sequence: TGCGCCAGCAGGACAGGGGAATCAGACACCGGGGAGCTGTTTTTT. The gene calls are TRBV10-2 and TRBJ2-2, with 8 bases fitting TRBD1. Germline V gene sequence: CDR1 WSHSY, CDR2 SAAADI. After removal of 6 bases from V and 3 bases from J, the junction contained 6 bases not matched to a gene. The CDR3 length is 15 residues.

V gene TRBV29-1 combines with J gene TRBJ1-2, with D hard to call. Germline V lookup: CDR1 SQVTM, CDR2 ANQGSEA. This CDR3 comprises 10 residues. The V end lost 6 bases, the J end lost 4 bases, and 6 bases lay between the germline ends. As DNA, the CDR3 is TGCAGCGTATACACCTATGGCTACACCTTC. Amino acids: CSVYTYGYTF.

The rearrangement joins TRBV11-2 to TRBJ2-1; 11 bases are shared with TRBD2. The length of the CDR3 is 15 residues. Unmatched junction bases numbered 3, after V lost 3 bases and J lost 5 bases. Germline lookup yields CDR1 SGHAT and CDR2 FQNNGV. The CDR3 is CASSLGTSGHNEQFF. The CDR3 DNA reads TGTGCCAGCAGCTTGGGGACTAGCGGTCACAATGAGCAGTTCTTC. Full variable domain (rest looked up from reference TRBV11-2 and TRBJ2-1): EAGVAQSPRYKIIEKRQSVAFWCNPISGHATLYWYQQILGQGPKLLIQFQNNGVVDDSQLPKDRFSAERLKGVDSTLKIQPAKLEDSAVYLCASSLGTSGHNEQFFGPGTRLTVL.

V is TRBV2 and J is TRBJ2-7; a possible D gene is TRBD1 (6 bases). Trimming took 10 bases from V and 4 from J, leaving 17 bases between them. CDR3 size: 13 residues. Germline V gene sequence: CDR1 SNHLY, CDR2 FYNNEI. The chain's CDR3 is CAMLQGSKYEQYF. In nucleotides, the CDR3 is TGTGCCATGCTACAGGGTTCTAAGTACGAGCAGTACTTC.

This chain links TRBV6-4 with TRBJ1-1; D is unclear. The CDR3 runs to 15 residues. Germline lookup yields CDR1 MRHNA and CDR2 SNTAGT. V was cut by 5 bases and J by 3 bases, with 16 bases left in between. The CDR3 nucleotides read TGTGCCAGCAGTAATTCTCCCCGGTCCGACACTGAAGCTTTCTTT. Translating gives CASSNSPRSDTEAFF.

This chain uses TRBV4-2 with TRBJ2-1; no clear D gene. Germline lookup yields CDR1 LGHNA and CDR2 YNFKEQ. Trimming stripped 3 bases from V and 1 base from J, with 4 bases between. This CDR3 is built from 13 residues. This CDR3 is CASSHESYNEQFF. In DNA, the CDR3 is TGTGCCAGCAGCCACGAATCCTACAATGAGCAGTTCTTC.

CDR3 loop: CASSINSAGAGVYEQYF. The CDR3 DNA follows: TGTGCCAGTAGTATCAATAGCGCGGGCGCGGGAGTTTACGAGCAGTACTTC. The rearrangement links TRBV19 to TRBJ2-7, with 7 positions matching TRBD2. In germline, CDR1 is LNHDA, CDR2 SQIVND (reference sequence). V shed 3 bases and J 4 bases; nucleotides not matched to a gene: 15. The CDR3 sequence is 17 residues long. The entire variable domain, with the rest obtained from reference TRBV19 and TRBJ2-7, is as follows: DGGITQSPKYLFRKEGQNVTLSCEQNLNHDAMYWYRQDPGQGLRLIYYSQIVNDFQKGDIAEGYSVSREKKESFPLTVTSAQKNPTAFYLCASSINSAGAGVYEQYFGPGTRLTVT.

The CDR3 is CASSLRRGHEQYF. CDR3 coding DNA: TGTGCCAGCAGTTTAAGAAGGGGGCACGAGCAGTACTTC. V is TRBV12-3 or TRBV12-4 and J is TRBJ2-7; 7 nucleotides line up with TRBD1. Trimming took 2 bases from V and 5 from J; bases not matched to a gene: 3. This CDR3 has 13 residues.

The J gene is TRBJ2-3, the V gene TRBV7-2; no clear D. The CDR3 has 13 amino acids. CDR1 and CDR2 from the germline V gene are SGHTA and FQGNSA. Between the trimmed V and J ends, which lost 3 bases and 4 bases, there was a span of 8 bases. CDR3 sequence: CASSLGISDTQYF. As DNA, the CDR3 is TGTGCCAGCAGCTTGGGGATTTCAGATACGCAGTATTTT. Filled out from reference TRBV7-2 and TRBJ2-3, the complete variable domain reads GAGVSQSPSNKVTEKGKDVELRCDPISGHTALYWYRQSLGQGLEFLIYFQGNSAPDKSGLPSDRFSAERTGGSVSTLTIQRTQQEDSAVYLCASSLGISDTQYFGPGTRLTVL.

The chain couples TRBV6-1 to TRBJ1-5; D gene uncertain. This CDR3 contains 12 residues. V lost 8 bases and J 7 bases, leaving 12 bases between the germline ends. Germline loops: CDR1 MNHNS, CDR2 SASEGT. The CDR3 nucleotides are TGTGCCAGCTCAAAGGAAGGACAGCCCCAGCATTTT. It is translated as CASSKEGQPQHF.

The J gene is TRBJ1-4, the V gene TRBV20-1; D is ambiguous. Germline V gene lookup returns CDR1 DFQATT and CDR2 SNEGSKA (reference sequence). The V end was cut by 2 bases, the J end by 8 bases, with 3 bases between. The CDR3 consists of 10 residues. The CDR3 protein is CSARKEKLFF. The CDR3, as DNA: TGCAGTGCTAGAAAAGAAAAACTGTTTTTT.

This clone was seen only once. V usage is TRBV18 and J usage is TRBJ1-1; TRBD1 is a possible D gene (5 bases). This CDR3 has 17 residues. Per germline, CDR1 KGHSH and CDR2 LQKENI. Trimming pared 2 bases from V and 0 bases from J, leaving 16 bases between. The CDR3 region is CASSPNHGGFMNTEAFF. Written as DNA, the CDR3 is TGTGCCAGCTCACCAAATCATGGGGGTTTTATGAACACTGAAGCTTTCTTT.

The V call is TRBV28, the J call TRBJ2-1; 11 bases agree with TRBD2. J lost 7 bases, V lost 6 bases, and 8 bases had no gene match. Germline CDR1 and CDR2: MDHEN and SYDVKM. The length of the CDR3 is 15 residues. The CDR3 spells CASSSQTSGMNEQFF. The CDR3 DNA follows: TGTGCCAGCAGCTCCCAGACTAGCGGGATGAATGAGCAGTTCTTC. Full variable domain (remainder filled in from reference TRBV28 and TRBJ2-1): DVKVTQSSRYLVKRTGEKVFLECVQDMDHENMFWYRQDPGLGLRLIYFSYDVKMKEKGDIPEGYSVSREKKERFSLILESASTNQTSMYLCASSSQTSGMNEQFFGPGTRLTVL.

The rearrangement links TRBV5-1 to TRBJ1-5, with D uncertain. Trimming removed 0 bases from V and 5 bases from J, with 12 bases in between. The CDR3 sequence is 15 residues long. Per germline, CDR1 SGHRS and CDR2 YFSETQ. CDR3 sequence: CASSLEVGRDQPQHF. In DNA form, the CDR3 reads TGCGCCAGCAGCTTGGAGGTCGGCCGTGATCAGCCCCAGCATTTT.

V gene TRBV10-3 combines with J gene TRBJ1-5; no firm D call. The CDR3 is 13 amino acids. The V and J ends lost 0 bases and 3 bases respectively, with 3 bases between them. Germline V gene lookup returns CDR1 ENHRY and CDR2 SYGVKD. In nucleotides, the CDR3 is TGTGCCATCAGTGAGTCGATCAATCAGCCCCAGCATTTT. Translation: CAISESINQPQHF.

The chain has TRBV5-1 and TRBJ1-1, with D perhaps TRBD1 (6 bases). V was clipped by 2 bases and J by 2 bases, with 10 bases between them. This CDR3 has 14 residues. Germline V gene lookup returns CDR1 SGHRS and CDR2 YFSETQ. The CDR3 protein is CASSFGTINTEAFF. CDR3 nucleotides: TGCGCCAGCAGCTTCGGGACAATTAACACTGAAGCTTTCTTT.

This chain links TRBV15 with TRBJ2-1; 8 bases fit TRBD2. The CDR3 consists of 14 residues. CDR1 and CDR2 from the germline V gene are LNHNV and YYDKDF (reference sequence). V trimming: 4 bases; J trimming: 2 bases; junction bases outside the gene matches: 1. CDR3 sequence reads: CATSNSGTYNEQFF. In DNA, the CDR3 is TGTGCCACCAGCAATAGCGGGACCTACAATGAGCAGTTCTTC.